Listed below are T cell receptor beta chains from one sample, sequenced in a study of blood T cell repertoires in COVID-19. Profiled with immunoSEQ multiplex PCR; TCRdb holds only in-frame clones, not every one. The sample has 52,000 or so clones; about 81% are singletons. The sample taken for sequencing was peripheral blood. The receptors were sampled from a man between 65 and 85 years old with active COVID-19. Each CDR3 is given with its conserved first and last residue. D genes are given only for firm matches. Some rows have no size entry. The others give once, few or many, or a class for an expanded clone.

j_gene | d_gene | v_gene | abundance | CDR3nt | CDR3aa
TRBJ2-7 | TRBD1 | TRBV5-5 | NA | TGTGCCAGCAGCTCACAGGGGGCGCAGCCAGACGAGCAGTACTTC | CASSSQGAQPDEQYF
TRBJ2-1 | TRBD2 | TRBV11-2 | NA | TGTGCCAGCAGCTTAGTCCTCCGGGAGGGCTACAATGAGCAGTTCTTC | CASSLVLREGYNEQFF
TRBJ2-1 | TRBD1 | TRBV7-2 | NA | TGTGCCAGCAGCATCCGGACAGGGACTTCTACAATGAAGCAGTTCTTC | CASSIRTGTSTMKQFF
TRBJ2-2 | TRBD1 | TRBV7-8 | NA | TGTGCCAGCAGCCCGGGACAGGGGACACCCGGGGAGCTGTTTTTT | CASSPGQGTPGELFF
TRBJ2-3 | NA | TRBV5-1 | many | TGCGCCAGCAGCTTGGGACACGCATACACAGATACGCAGTATTTT | CASSLGHAYTDTQYF
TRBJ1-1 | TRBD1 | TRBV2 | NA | TGTGCCAGCAGTGTGGGACAGGGCAGGAACACTGAAGCTTTCTTT | CASSVGQGRNTEAFF
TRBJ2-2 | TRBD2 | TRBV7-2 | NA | TGTGCCAGCAGCTCTGTAGCGGGAGTTACCACCGGGGAGCTGTTTTTT | CASSSVAGVTTGELFF
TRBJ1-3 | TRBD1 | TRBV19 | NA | TGTGCCAGTAGTCCGGACAGGGGGCTGGCTGGAAACACCATATATTTT | CASSPDRGLAGNTIYF
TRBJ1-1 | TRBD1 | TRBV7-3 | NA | TGTGCCAGCAGTCGGACAGGAAGGACTGAAGCTTTCTTT | CASSRTGRTEAFF
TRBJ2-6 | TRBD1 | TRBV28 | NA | TGTGCCAGCAGTCCCGGGGACAGGGAGGGCGCTGGGGCCAACGTCCTGACTTTC | CASSPGDREGAGANVLTF
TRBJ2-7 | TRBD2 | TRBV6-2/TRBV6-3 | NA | TGTGCCAGCAGTTACGGCGGGGGGAGCTACGAGCAGTACTTC | CASSYGGGSYEQYF
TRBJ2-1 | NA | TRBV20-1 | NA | TGCAGTGCTAGTCCGCGGGGCCAGCAGTTCTTC | CSASPRGQQFF
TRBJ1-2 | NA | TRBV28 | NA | TGTGCCAGCAGTTTAATAGCCAGAGGGTATGGCTACACCTTC | CASSLIARGYGYTF
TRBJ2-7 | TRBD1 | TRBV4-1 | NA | TGCGCCAGCAGCCTATCGACAGGGTTCGAGCAGTACTTC | CASSLSTGFEQYF
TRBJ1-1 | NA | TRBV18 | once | TGTGCCAGCTCACCACCTCTTTCCGGGAACACTGAAGCTTTCTTT | CASSPPLSGNTEAFF
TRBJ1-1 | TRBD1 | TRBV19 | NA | TGTGCCAGTACCCCTACAGGGGCCCGGAACACTGAAGCTTTCTTT | CASTPTGARNTEAFF
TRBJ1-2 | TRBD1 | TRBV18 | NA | TGTGCCAGCTCACCCCCAGGGGGCAACTATGGCTACACCTTC | CASSPPGGNYGYTF
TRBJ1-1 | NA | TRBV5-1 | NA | TGCGCCAGCAGCTTGTCGAGGGAAACTGAAGCTTTCTTT | CASSLSRETEAFF
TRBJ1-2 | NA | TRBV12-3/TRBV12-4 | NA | TGTGCCAGCAGTTTAGGTCCGGATGGCTACACCTTC | CASSLGPDGYTF
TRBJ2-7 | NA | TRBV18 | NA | TGTGCCAGCTCACCGGCGGGATACTCCTACGAGCAGTACTTC | CASSPAGYSYEQYF
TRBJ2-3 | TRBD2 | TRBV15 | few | TGTGCCACCAGCAGAGGCGGACTAGCGGGAGGGGACGGGCCGCAGTATTTT | CATSRGGLAGGDGPQYF
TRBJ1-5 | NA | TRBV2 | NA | TGTGCCAGCACTCAGGAAAACAATCAGCCCCAGCATTTT | CASTQENNQPQHF
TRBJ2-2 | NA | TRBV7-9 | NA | TGTGCCAGCAGCTTCTCCAACACCGGGGAGCTGTTTTTT | CASSFSNTGELFF
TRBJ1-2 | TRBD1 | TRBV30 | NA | TGTGCCTGGGGACAGGGGTTCCCACGGGATGGCTACACCTTC | CAWGQGFPRDGYTF
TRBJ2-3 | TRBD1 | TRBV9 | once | TGTGCCAGCAGCGTGGGACAGGGCACAGATACGCAGTATTTT | CASSVGQGTDTQYF
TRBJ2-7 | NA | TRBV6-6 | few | TGTGCCAGCAGTTACTCCTCAGGTTACTACGAGCAGTACTTC | CASSYSSGYYEQYF
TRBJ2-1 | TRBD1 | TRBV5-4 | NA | TGTGCCAGCAGACCCGGACAGGGCAATGAGCAGTTCTTC | CASRPGQGNEQFF
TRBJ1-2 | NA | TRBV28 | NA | TGTGCCAGCAGTTGGAACAGAAGAGGCTACACCTTC | CASSWNRRGYTF